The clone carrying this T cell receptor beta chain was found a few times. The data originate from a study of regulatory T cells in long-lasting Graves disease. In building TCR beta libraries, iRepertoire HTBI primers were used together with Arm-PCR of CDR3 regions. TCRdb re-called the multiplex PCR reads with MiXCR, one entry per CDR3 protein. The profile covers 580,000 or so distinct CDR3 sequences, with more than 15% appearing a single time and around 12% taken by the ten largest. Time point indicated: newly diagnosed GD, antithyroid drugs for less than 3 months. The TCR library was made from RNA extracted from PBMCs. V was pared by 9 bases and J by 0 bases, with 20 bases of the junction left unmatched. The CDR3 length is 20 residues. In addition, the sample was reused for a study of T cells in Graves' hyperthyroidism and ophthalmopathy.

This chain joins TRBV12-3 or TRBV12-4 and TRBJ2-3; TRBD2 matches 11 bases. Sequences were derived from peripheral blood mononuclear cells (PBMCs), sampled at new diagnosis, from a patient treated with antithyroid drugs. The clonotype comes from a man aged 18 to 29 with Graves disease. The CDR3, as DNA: TGTGCCAGTATAGGGACTAGCGGAACCACCCAGACTACTAGCACAGATACGCAGTATTTT. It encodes CASIGTSGTTQTTSTDTQYF.